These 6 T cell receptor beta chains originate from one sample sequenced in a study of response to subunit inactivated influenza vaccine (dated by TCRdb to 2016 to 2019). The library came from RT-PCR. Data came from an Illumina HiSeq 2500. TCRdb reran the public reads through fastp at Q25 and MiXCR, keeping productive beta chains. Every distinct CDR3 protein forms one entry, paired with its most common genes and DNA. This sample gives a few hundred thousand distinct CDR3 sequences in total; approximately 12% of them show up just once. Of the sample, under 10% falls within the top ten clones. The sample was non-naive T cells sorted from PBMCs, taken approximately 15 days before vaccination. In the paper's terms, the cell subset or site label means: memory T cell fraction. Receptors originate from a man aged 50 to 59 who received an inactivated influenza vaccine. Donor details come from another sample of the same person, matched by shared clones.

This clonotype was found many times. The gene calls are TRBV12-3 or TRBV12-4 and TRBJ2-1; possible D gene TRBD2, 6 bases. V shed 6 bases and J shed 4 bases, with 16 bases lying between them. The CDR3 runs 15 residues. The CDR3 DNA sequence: TGTGCCAGCAGCACCGGGACTCGCTATTACAATGAGCAGTTCTTC. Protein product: CASSTGTRYYNEQFF.

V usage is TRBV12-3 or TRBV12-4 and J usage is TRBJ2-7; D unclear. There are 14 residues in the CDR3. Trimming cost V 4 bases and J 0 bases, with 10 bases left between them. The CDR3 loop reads CASSYGGGSYEQYF. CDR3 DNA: TGTGCCAGCAGTTACGGTGGCGGCTCCTACGAGCAGTACTTC.

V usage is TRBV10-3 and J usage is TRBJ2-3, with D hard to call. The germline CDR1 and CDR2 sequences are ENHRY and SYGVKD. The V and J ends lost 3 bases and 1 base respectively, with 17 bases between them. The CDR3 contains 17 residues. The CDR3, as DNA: TGTGCCATCAGTGACGCCCCGACTTTAACCGGCACAGATACGCAGTATTTT. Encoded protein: CAISDAPTLTGTDTQYF.

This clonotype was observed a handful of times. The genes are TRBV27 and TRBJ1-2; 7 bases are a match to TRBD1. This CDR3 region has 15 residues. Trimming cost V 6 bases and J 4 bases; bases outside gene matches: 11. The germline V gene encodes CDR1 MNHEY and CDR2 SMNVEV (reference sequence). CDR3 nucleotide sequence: TGTGCCAGCAGACCCAGGACAGGTGGACCCTATGGCTACACCTTC. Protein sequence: CASRPRTGGPYGYTF.

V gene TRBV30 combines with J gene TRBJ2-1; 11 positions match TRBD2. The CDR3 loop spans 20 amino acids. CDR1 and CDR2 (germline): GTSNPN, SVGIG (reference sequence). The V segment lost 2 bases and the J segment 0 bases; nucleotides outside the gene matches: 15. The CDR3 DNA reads TGTGCCTGGAGTTCCCGGCGACTAGCGGGACCCCTCCGCTCCTACAATGAGCAGTTCTTC. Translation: CAWSSRRLAGPLRSYNEQFF.

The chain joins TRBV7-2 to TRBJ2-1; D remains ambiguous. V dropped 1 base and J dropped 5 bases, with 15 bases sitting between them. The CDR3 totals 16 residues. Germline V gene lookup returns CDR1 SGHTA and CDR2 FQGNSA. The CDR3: CASSLVLHLRDNEQFF. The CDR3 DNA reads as TGTGCCAGCAGCTTAGTCCTCCACTTAAGGGACAATGAGCAGTTCTTC.